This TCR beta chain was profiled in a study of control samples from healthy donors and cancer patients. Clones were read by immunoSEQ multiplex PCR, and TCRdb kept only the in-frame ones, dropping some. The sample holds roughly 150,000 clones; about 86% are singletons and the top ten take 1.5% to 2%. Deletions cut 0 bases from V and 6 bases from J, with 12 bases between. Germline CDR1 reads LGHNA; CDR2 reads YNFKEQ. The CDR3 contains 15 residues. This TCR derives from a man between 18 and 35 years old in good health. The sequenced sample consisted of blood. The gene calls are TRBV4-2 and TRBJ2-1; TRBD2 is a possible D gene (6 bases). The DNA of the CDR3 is TGTGCCAGCAGCCAAGATCTGGAGGGTCGCAATGAGCAGTTCTTC. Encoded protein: CASSQDLEGRNEQFF.